Reported below is one T cell receptor beta chain. No antigen is known for it. With V trimmed by 1 base and J by 4 bases, 1 base remained unmatched. Germline values: CDR1 SGHAT, CDR2 FQDESV (reference sequence). The CDR3 covers 15 residues. The sample is drawn from a study of identifying expanded T cells in peripheral blood. During the collection period, no donor immune events like infections were recorded. Study-level points and caveats: Variance in clone template counts between approximately two-week samples significantly increased with total template count across all healthy donors. About 1.2 clones differed between technical replicates, versus about 17 and 20 over time.

Produced via immunoSEQ multiplex PCR; TCRdb's table is partial and in-frame only. The sample lists around 50,000 clones, more than 70% occurring once. The sample taken for sequencing was blood. The rearrangement joins TRBV11-1 to TRBJ2-5, with TRBD2 identical over 12 bases. This TCR came from a person aged 18-69 years in good health. CDR3 sequence: CASSLEGLAGETQYF. CDR3 sequence (DNA): TGTGCCAGCAGCTTAGAGGGACTAGCGGGAGAGACCCAGTACTTC.